Listed below are T cell receptor beta chains from one sample, sequenced in a study of blood T cell repertoires in COVID-19. Clones were read by immunoSEQ multiplex PCR, and TCRdb kept only the in-frame ones, dropping some. The repertoire includes around 100,000 clones, about 85% of them detected once, and approximately 1.3% sits in the top ten. Material for sequencing was peripheral blood. Every receptor here comes from a man aged 40-49 years with acute or convalescent COVID-19. The CDR3 runs from the conserved cysteine through the conserved F or W. The D gene is left open where the match is weak. Clone size appears in some rows only: once, few, many, or a class for an expanded clone.

D	V	size	J	CDR3	DNA
NA	TRBV6-1	few	TRBJ1-1	CASSEAAAARRAEAFF	TGTGCCAGCAGTGAAGCGGCGGCGGCCAGGAGGGCTGAAGCTTTCTTT
NA	TRBV18	NA	TRBJ2-5	CASSPQAGQETQYF	TGTGCCAGCTCACCACAGGCAGGCCAAGAGACCCAGTACTTC
NA	TRBV28	NA	TRBJ2-2	CAEGETGELFF	TGTGCTGAAGGGGAAACCGGGGAGCTGTTTTTT
NA	TRBV6-2/TRBV6-3	NA	TRBJ2-2	CASSFYGELFF	TGTGCCAGCAGTTTCTACGGGGAGCTGTTTTTT
NA	TRBV3-1/TRBV3-2	NA	TRBJ1-2	CASSQAMGYTF	TGTGCCAGCAGCCAAGCAATGGGCTACACCTTC
TRBD1	TRBV10-2	NA	TRBJ2-1	CASRGKVGDRPYNEQFF	TGCGCCAGCAGGGGGAAGGTGGGGGACAGGCCCTACAATGAGCAGTTCTTC
TRBD2	TRBV4-3	NA	TRBJ2-2	CASSQGRLAGPGELFF	TGCGCCAGCAGCCAAGGGCGATTAGCGGGGCCCGGGGAGCTGTTTTTT
TRBD2	TRBV6-5	NA	TRBJ2-7	CASSLTSGTGEQYF	TGTGCCAGCAGTTTGACTAGCGGGACGGGAGAGCAGTACTTC
NA	TRBV18	NA	TRBJ2-1	CASSPITTEQFF	TGTGCCAGCTCACCAATAACAACTGAGCAGTTCTTC
NA	TRBV7-3	NA	TRBJ2-1	CASSLRSGNEQFF	TGTGCCAGCAGCTTAAGGTCAGGGAATGAGCAGTTCTTC
NA	TRBV2	NA	TRBJ1-1	CASTPARGGTEAFF	TGTGCCAGCACCCCGGCCCGGGGGGGCACTGAAGCTTTCTTT
TRBD1	TRBV18	NA	TRBJ2-3	CASSSTGPLTQYF	TGTGCCAGCTCATCGACAGGGCCCCTTACGCAGTATTTT
TRBD2	TRBV2	NA	TRBJ2-7	CASSEGRGVYEQYF	TGTGCCAGCAGTGAAGGGCGGGGGGTCTACGAGCAGTACTTC
NA	TRBV9	NA	TRBJ1-1	CASSGGGGGEAFF	TGTGCCAGCAGCGGAGGGGGTGGCGGGGAAGCTTTCTTT
TRBD1	TRBV7-2	NA	TRBJ1-2	CASSLALGQGNYGYTF	TGTGCCAGCAGCTTAGCGCTGGGACAGGGAAACTATGGCTACACCTTC
NA	TRBV6-6	NA	TRBJ1-2	CASSYQVEYGYTF	TGTGCCAGCAGTTATCAGGTGGAATATGGCTACACCTTC
TRBD2	TRBV5-1	once	TRBJ2-1	CASSSGRGYNEQFF	TGCGCCAGCAGCAGCGGGAGGGGCTACAATGAGCAGTTCTTC
TRBD2	TRBV5-1	NA	TRBJ2-7	CASSLRDYSPEQYF	TGCGCCAGCAGCCTACGGGACTACTCCCCCGAGCAGTACTTC
NA	TRBV27	NA	TRBJ2-3	CASSFGTSGSTDTQYF	TGTGCCAGCAGTTTTGGCACCTCAGGAAGCACAGATACGCAGTATTTT
TRBD2	TRBV7-8	NA	TRBJ2-3	CASSLVGGGTDTQYF	TGTGCCAGCAGCTTAGTCGGGGGGGGCACAGATACGCAGTATTTT
TRBD1	TRBV7-9	NA	TRBJ1-1	CASSLAPRTGGTEAFF	TGTGCCAGCAGCTTAGCCCCAAGGACAGGGGGCACTGAAGCTTTCTTT
NA	TRBV6-6	NA	TRBJ2-4	CASSYASGKAKNIQYF	TGTGCCAGCAGTTACGCGAGCGGAAAAGCCAAAAACATTCAGTACTTC
TRBD2	TRBV11-2	NA	TRBJ2-3	CASSSRGWSTDTQYF	TGTGCCAGCAGCTCGCGGGGGTGGAGCACAGATACGCAGTATTTT